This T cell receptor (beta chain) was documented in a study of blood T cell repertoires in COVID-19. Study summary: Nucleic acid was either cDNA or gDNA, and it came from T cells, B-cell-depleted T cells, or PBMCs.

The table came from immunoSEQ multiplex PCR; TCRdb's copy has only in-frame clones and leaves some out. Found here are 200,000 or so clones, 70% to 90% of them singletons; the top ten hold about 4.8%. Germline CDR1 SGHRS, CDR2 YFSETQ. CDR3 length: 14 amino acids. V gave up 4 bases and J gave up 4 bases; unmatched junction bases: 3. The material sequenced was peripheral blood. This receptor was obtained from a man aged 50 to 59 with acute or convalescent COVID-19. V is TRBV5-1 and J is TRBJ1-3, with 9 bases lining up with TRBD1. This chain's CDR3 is CASSGTGYGNTIYF. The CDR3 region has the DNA TGCGCCAGCAGCGGGACAGGGTACGGAAACACCATATATTTT.